This entry lists 17 T cell receptor beta chains sequenced from one sample in a study of a mutant IDH1 vaccine in newly diagnosed glioma. Sample time point: week 5, during vaccination. Vaccination comprised doses that each held 300 ug of mutant IDH1 20-mer peptide, plus topical imiquimod. Their specific antigens are unknown. Sequenced by immunoSEQ multiplex PCR; TCRdb stores in-frame clones only, minus some. The top ten hold over 1.5% of the sample, which has roughly 42,000 clones, 70% to 90% seen once. The starting material was PBMCs, obtained from a glioma patient whose treatment included an IDH1 peptide vaccine. The source is a man aged 40-49 years with glioma.

This clone is labeled as medium-sized. This chain connects TRBV5-1 to TRBJ1-1; the match to TRBD1 covers 10 bases. V lost 0 bases, J lost 5 bases, and 7 bases stayed unmatched. This CDR3 contains 16 residues. CDR1 is SGHRS and CDR2 is YFSETQ in the germline V gene. This chain's CDR3 is CASSLGTGGGLTEAFF. The CDR3 DNA sequence: TGCGCCAGCAGCTTGGGGACAGGGGGGGGTTTGACTGAAGCTTTCTTT.

The chain combines TRBV7-9 with TRBJ2-1, with 9 bases lining up with TRBD1. Germline CDR1 and CDR2: SEHNR and FQNEAQ (reference sequence). This CDR3 is built from 14 residues. After removal of 5 bases from V and 8 bases from J, the junction contained 7 bases not matched to a gene. The CDR3: CASSPRDRVYEQFF. CDR3 bases: TGTGCCAGCAGCCCCCGGGACAGGGTGTATGAGCAGTTCTTC.

The chain couples TRBV7-3 to TRBJ2-3, with unresolved D. Germline lookup yields CDR1 SGHTA and CDR2 FQGTGA. The ends were cut back, 2 bases at V and 5 bases at J, with 11 bases in the middle. The CDR3 is 14 residues long. The CDR3 is CASSLQTQGDTQYF. In nucleotides, the CDR3 is TGTGCCAGCAGCTTACAGACCCAAGGAGATACGCAGTATTTT.

The gene calls are TRBV19 and TRBJ1-2, with D possibly being TRBD1 (5 bases). Trimming took 7 bases from V and 3 from J, leaving 18 bases between them. The CDR3 sequence is 15 residues long. Germline CDR1 and CDR2: LNHDA and SQIVND (reference sequence). The CDR3 bases are TGTGCCAGTATTTTAACAGGTGGGGCTCACTATGGCTACACCTTC. This translates into CASILTGGAHYGYTF.

V and J are TRBV6-5 and TRBJ1-1; TRBD1 is a possible D gene (6 bases). The germline V gene encodes CDR1 MNHEY and CDR2 SVGAGI. This CDR3 comprises 14 residues. With 2 bases removed from V and 7 bases from J, the gap between germline ends came to 14 bases. CDR3 residues: CASSYSPGAGEAFF. CDR3 coding DNA: TGTGCCAGCAGTTACAGTCCAGGGGCGGGTGAAGCTTTCTTT.

The V and J genes are TRBV6-1 and TRBJ2-1; 12 bases align to TRBD2. The CDR3 is 18 residues long. Germline V CDR1 and CDR2: MNHNS, SASEGT. V lost 2 bases to trimming and J lost 6 bases; unmatched junction nucleotides: 11. CDR3 amino acids: CASSELAGGRRESNEQFF. In DNA form, the CDR3 reads TGTGCCAGCAGTGAACTAGCGGGAGGGCGGAGGGAGTCCAATGAGCAGTTCTTC.

CDR3: CASTNVDTGELFF. As DNA, the CDR3 is TGTGCCAGCACGAATGTTGACACCGGGGAGCTGTTTTTT. This chain connects TRBV6-5 to TRBJ2-2; the D is unclear. The CDR3 covers 13 residues. V was shortened by 7 bases and J by 3 bases, with 9 bases between the two germline ends. In germline, CDR1 is MNHEY, CDR2 SVGAGI.

The rearrangement links TRBV27 to TRBJ2-7; TRBD2 matches at 10 bases. Germline V CDR1 and CDR2: MNHEY, SMNVEV (reference sequence). The CDR3 spans 19 residues. Trimming removed 8 bases from V and 5 bases from J; junction bases left unmatched: 24. CDR3 protein: CASGESPHRILAGSHEQYF. The DNA for the CDR3 is TGTGCCAGCGGAGAAAGCCCCCATCGCATACTAGCGGGATCCCACGAGCAGTACTTC.

This clone was observed once. The rearrangement links TRBV7-9 to TRBJ2-1; 10 bases are a match to TRBD2. Trimming removed 4 bases from V and 0 bases from J; junction bases left unmatched: 6. In germline, CDR1 is SEHNR, CDR2 FQNEAQ (reference sequence). The CDR3 loop spans 17 amino acids. CDR3 in amino acids: CASSSGLAVLSYNEQFF. The CDR3 region has the DNA TGTGCCAGCAGCTCAGGACTAGCGGTACTCTCCTACAATGAGCAGTTCTTC.

V is TRBV14 and J is TRBJ1-1; TRBD1 might be the D (5 bases). CDR1 and CDR2 (germline): SGHDN, FVKESK. V was pared by 4 bases and J by 4 bases, with 13 bases between. The CDR3 has 14 amino acids. The DNA of the CDR3 is TGTGCCAGCAGCCTAACCCGGGACCTCACTGAAGCTTTCTTT. Its translation: CASSLTRDLTEAFF.

This chain joins TRBV6-5 and TRBJ1-2, with 8 bases fitting TRBD1. Looked up from germline, CDR1 is MNHEY and CDR2 is SVGAGI. This CDR3 comprises 13 residues. Losses at the gene ends were 4 bases for V and 7 bases for J; bases not matched to a gene: 5. CDR3 residues: CASSFQGALGYTF. The CDR3, as DNA: TGTGCCAGCAGTTTCCAGGGGGCGCTTGGCTACACCTTC.

The V call is TRBV5-6, the J call TRBJ1-1, with 10 nucleotides matching TRBD1. Germline CDR1 reads SGHDT; CDR2 reads YYEEEE. Losses at the gene ends were 2 bases for V and 5 bases for J; bases not matched to a gene: 9. The CDR3 length is 16 residues. The CDR3 sequence is CASSFSLGQGSTEAFF. CDR3 DNA: TGTGCCAGCAGCTTCTCCCTGGGACAGGGGAGTACTGAAGCTTTCTTT. The entire variable domain, with the rest obtained from reference TRBV5-6 and TRBJ1-1, is as follows: DAGVTQSPTHLIKTRGQQVTLRCSPKSGHDTVSWYQQALGQGPQFIFQYYEEEERQRGNFPDRFSGHQFPNYSSELNVNALLLGDSALYLCASSFSLGQGSTEAFFGQGTRLTVV.

The chain uses TRBV5-6 and TRBJ2-1; D is uncertain. In germline, CDR1 is SGHDT, CDR2 YYEEEE. CDR3 length equals 12 residues. V lost 2 bases and J lost 7, with 7 bases in between. CDR3 sequence (DNA): TGTGCCAGCAGCTTTACGGGTAATGAGCAGTTCTTC. It yields the protein CASSFTGNEQFF. The whole variable domain, filled in from reference TRBV5-6 and TRBJ2-1, reads DAGVTQSPTHLIKTRGQQVTLRCSPKSGHDTVSWYQQALGQGPQFIFQYYEEEERQRGNFPDRFSGHQFPNYSSELNVNALLLGDSALYLCASSFTGNEQFFGPGTRLTVL.

CDR3: CASSPGKVRGSTDTQYF. For the CDR3, the DNA is TGCGCCAGCAGCCCAGGAAAAGTACGGGGAAGCACAGATACGCAGTATTTT. This chain links TRBV5-1 with TRBJ2-3; possibly TRBD2 for D (5 bases). The V gene lost 4 bases and the J gene lost 0 bases, with 18 bases spanning the gap. The CDR3 sequence is 17 residues long. The germline V gene has CDR1 SGHRS and CDR2 YFSETQ.

The chain carries TRBV19 and TRBJ1-1, with D unclear. Trimming shortened V by 3 bases and J by 3 bases, and 11 bases separated the two germline ends. Germline-derived CDR1 and CDR2 are LNHDA and SQIVND (reference sequence). The CDR3 totals 14 residues. CDR3 protein: CASSIYGAHTEAFF. DNA for the CDR3: TGTGCCAGTAGTATTTATGGTGCGCACACTGAAGCTTTCTTT.

The rearrangement links TRBV7-8 to TRBJ2-1, with D possibly called TRBD1 or TRBD2 (5 bases each). Germline V CDR1 and CDR2: SGHVS, FQNEAQ. There are 14 residues in the CDR3. The germline V and J ends were trimmed by 8 bases and 8 bases, with 19 bases remaining between them. For the CDR3, the DNA is TGTGCCAGCCACTTTCTCGGGGCTTATCATGAGCAGTTCTTC. It specifies CASHFLGAYHEQFF. The full variable domain, in which reference TRBV7-8 and TRBJ2-1 provide the parts outside the CDR3, is GAGVSQSPRYKVAKRGQDVALRCDPISGHVSLFWYQQALGQGPEFLTYFQNEAQLDKSGLPSDRFFAERPEGSVSTLKIQRTQQEDSAVYLCASHFLGAYHEQFFGPGTRLTVL.

The chain has TRBV2 and TRBJ2-5; a weak D match, TRBD2 (6 bases). The germline V gene encodes CDR1 SNHLY and CDR2 FYNNEI. This CDR3 has 13 residues. V lost 6 bases and J 7 bases, leaving 15 bases between the germline ends. The CDR3 region has the DNA TGTGCCAGCAGAATTGGGCCCGGGGGGACCCAGTACTTC. Translation gives CASRIGPGGTQYF.